The rows below give T cell receptor beta chains drawn from one sample of a study of cytomegalovirus exposure and HLA in healthy donors. Only in-frame clones appear in the TCRdb table, and some are missing; sequencing was by immunoSEQ multiplex PCR. The table records around 150,000 clones, almost 80% of them present only once. The sequencing sample was made of PBMCs. The source of these receptors is a woman aged 50 to 60 in good health and CMV-seropositive. Each CDR3 is given with its conserved first and last residue. A D gene is named only where the DNA matches it firmly.

CASSSPDGRPTEQFF	TRBD2	TRBV7-2	TRBJ2-1
CASSLFGKLFF	NA	TRBV5-6	TRBJ1-4
CASSPQVANEQFF	NA	TRBV5-6	TRBJ2-1
CASSGSWEETQYF	NA	TRBV7-9	TRBJ2-5
CASSIGTYTNEKLFF	NA	TRBV7-2	TRBJ1-4
CASSPLDRGHNQPQHF	TRBD1	TRBV19	TRBJ1-5
CASSSRTSGGRGETQYF	TRBD2	TRBV11-3	TRBJ2-5
CASRSDSKNYGYTF	NA	TRBV2	TRBJ1-2
CASRWGQGSTNEKLFF	TRBD1	TRBV5-8	TRBJ1-4
CASSRDRSGYTF	TRBD1	TRBV10-2	TRBJ1-2
CAGRPPDYEQYF	NA	TRBV2	TRBJ2-7
CASKGHTGGTGELFF	NA	TRBV19	TRBJ2-2
CASSRRGGPTDTQYF	TRBD2	TRBV7-6	TRBJ2-3
CASWAEGSYNEQFF	NA	TRBV16	TRBJ2-1